What follows are 10 T cell receptor beta chains derived from one specimen sequenced in a study of T cell responses to AZD1222 COVID-19 vaccine. Profiling relied on immunoSEQ multiplex PCR, and the TCRdb table lists in-frame clones only, not all of them. The table lists about 69,000 clones, roughly 85% of them singletons. Here the sequenced sample was peripheral blood, taken 28 days after the second AZD1222 dose. All receptors derive from an adult who received the AZD1222 COVID-19 vaccine.

This chain connects TRBV5-6 to TRBJ1-2; 8 positions match TRBD1. Germline-derived CDR1 and CDR2 are SGHDT and YYEEEE. V gave up 5 bases and J gave up 4 bases; unmatched junction bases: 7. The CDR3 covers 14 residues. CDR3 nucleotide sequence: TGTGCCAGCAGACCCGGGACAGGCCTCTATGGCTACACCTTC. It codes for CASRPGTGLYGYTF.

The rearrangement uses TRBV5-1 and TRBJ2-1; D remains ambiguous. Deletions cut 2 bases from V and 11 bases from J, with 11 bases between. The germline gives CDR1 SGHRS, CDR2 YFSETQ. CDR3 size: 12 residues. In DNA, the CDR3 is TGCGCCAGCAGCTTAAATCCGCATCAGCAGTTCTTC. Its translation is CASSLNPHQQFF.

The chain employs TRBV12-5 and TRBJ1-1, with TRBD1 matching 9 bases. This CDR3 spans 15 amino acids. Germline V gives CDR1 LGHNT, CDR2 FRNRAP. V shed 6 bases and J 7 bases; nucleotides not matched to a gene: 12. The CDR3 bases are TGTGCTAGTGGCTTAGGGACAGGGTCCGGCAGTGAAGCTTTCTTT. It yields the protein CASGLGTGSGSEAFF.

A single count supports this clone. The DNA for the CDR3 is TGTGCCAGCAGTTACTCCCAGATTAATTCACCCCTCCACTTT. Translating gives CASSYSQINSPLHF. The chain uses TRBV6-5 and TRBJ1-6; no reliable D call. Germline V gives CDR1 MNHEY, CDR2 SVGAGI. The CDR3 is 14 residues long. Between the trimmed V and J ends, which lost 0 bases and 6 bases, there was a span of 6 bases.

V usage is TRBV7-6 and J usage is TRBJ2-3; 13 bases agree with TRBD2. The germline gives CDR1 SGHVS, CDR2 FNYEAQ. This CDR3 comprises 17 residues. V lost 5 bases to trimming and J lost 7 bases; unmatched junction nucleotides: 12. As DNA, the CDR3 is TGTGCCAGCAGCACCCGGCCCAGACTAGCGGGGGGCAATACGCAGTATTTT. Translated: CASSTRPRLAGGNTQYF. The entire variable domain, with the rest obtained from reference TRBV7-6 and TRBJ2-3, is as follows: GAGVSQSPRYKVTKRGQDVALRCDPISGHVSLYWYRQALGQGPEFLTYFNYEAQQDKSGLPNDRFSAERPEGSISTLTIQRTEQRDSAMYRCASSTRPRLAGGNTQYFGPGTRLTVL.

The V gene is TRBV6-5, the J gene TRBJ1-6, with 7 bases aligning to TRBD1. The V and J ends lost 10 bases and 7 bases, in that order; junction bases with no gene match: 13. The CDR3 has 15 residues. Germline-derived CDR1 and CDR2 are MNHEY and SVGAGI. CDR3 region: CATCPTGSRNSPLHF. In nucleotides, the CDR3 is TGTGCCACCTGTCCGACAGGGAGTAGGAATTCACCCCTCCACTTT.

The genes are TRBV2 and TRBJ2-7, with 9 bases aligning to TRBD2. After removal of 6 bases from V and 1 base from J, the junction contained 19 bases not matched to a gene. This CDR3 spans 19 amino acids. Germline loops: CDR1 SNHLY, CDR2 FYNNEI. Here the CDR3 reads CASRESLLAGTSHSYEQYF. In DNA form, the CDR3 reads TGTGCCAGCAGAGAAAGCCTACTAGCGGGCACTTCCCATTCCTACGAGCAGTACTTC.

This clone appeared a few times. This chain links TRBV11-3 with TRBJ2-7, with 12 bases aligning to TRBD2. Germline V gives CDR1 SGHNT, CDR2 YENEEA. The ends lost 5 bases at V and 0 bases at J; junction bases unmatched: 2. CDR3 length: 15 amino acids. The CDR3 coding sequence is TGTGCCAGCAGCCTACTAGCGGGGGGCTCCTACGAGCAGTACTTC. This encodes CASSLLAGGSYEQYF.

The rearrangement joins TRBV29-1 to TRBJ2-5; 7 bases are shared with TRBD1. The germline CDR1 and CDR2 sequences are SQVTM and ANQGSEA. Trimming at V came to 8 bases and at J to 3 bases, leaving 6 bases not matched to a gene. The CDR3 runs 12 residues. The DNA for the CDR3 is TGCAGCCACAGGGGAAGCGAAGAGACCCAGTACTTC. This gives the protein CSHRGSEETQYF.

V gene TRBV4-1 combines with J gene TRBJ2-7; 8 positions match TRBD1. This CDR3 is 13 amino acids long. Germline V lookup: CDR1 MGHRA, CDR2 YSYEKL. Germline trimming cut 2 bases from V and 3 bases from J; bases unmatched to any gene: 0. In DNA form, the CDR3 reads TGCGCCAGCAGCCAAACAGGGGGCTACGAGCAGTACTTC. Residues: CASSQTGGYEQYF.